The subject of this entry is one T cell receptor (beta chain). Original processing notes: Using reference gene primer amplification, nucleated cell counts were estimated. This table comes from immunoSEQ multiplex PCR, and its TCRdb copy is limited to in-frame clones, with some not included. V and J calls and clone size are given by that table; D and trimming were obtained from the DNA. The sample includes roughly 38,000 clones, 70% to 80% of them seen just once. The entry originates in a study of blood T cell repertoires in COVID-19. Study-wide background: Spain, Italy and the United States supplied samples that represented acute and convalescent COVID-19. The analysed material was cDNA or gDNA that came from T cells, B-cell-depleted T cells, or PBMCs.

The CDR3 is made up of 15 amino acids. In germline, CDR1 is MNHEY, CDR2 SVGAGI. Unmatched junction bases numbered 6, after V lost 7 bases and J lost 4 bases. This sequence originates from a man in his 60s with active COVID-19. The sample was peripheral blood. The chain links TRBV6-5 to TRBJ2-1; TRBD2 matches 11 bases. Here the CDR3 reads CASKDSGGAYNEQFF. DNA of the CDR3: TGTGCCAGCAAAGATAGCGGGGGGGCTTACAATGAGCAGTTCTTC.